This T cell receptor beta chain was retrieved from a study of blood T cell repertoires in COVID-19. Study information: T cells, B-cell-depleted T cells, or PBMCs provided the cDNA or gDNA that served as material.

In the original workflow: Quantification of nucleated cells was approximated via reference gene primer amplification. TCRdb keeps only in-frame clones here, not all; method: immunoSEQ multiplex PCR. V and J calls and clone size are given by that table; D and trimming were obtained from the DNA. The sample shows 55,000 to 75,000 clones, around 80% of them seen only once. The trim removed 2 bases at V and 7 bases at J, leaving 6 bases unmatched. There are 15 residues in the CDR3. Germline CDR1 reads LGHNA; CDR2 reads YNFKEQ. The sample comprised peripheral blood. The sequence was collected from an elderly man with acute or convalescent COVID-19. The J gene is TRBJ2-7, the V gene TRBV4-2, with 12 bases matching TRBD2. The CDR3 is CASSQPSGGAGEQYF. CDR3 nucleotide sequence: TGTGCCAGCAGCCAACCTAGCGGGGGGGCGGGGGAGCAGTACTTC.